The 12 T cell receptor beta chains presented below share a single source sample, sequenced in a study of T cell changes during pregnancy in multiple sclerosis. Method: immunoSEQ multiplex PCR; TCRdb's copy keeps in-frame clones and lacks some. The sample records about 100,000 clones, roughly 93% being singletons. Source: peripheral blood, taken before pregnancy. These receptors came from a female donor with multiple sclerosis, enrolled in a pregnancy study.

J is TRBJ1-2 and V is TRBV11-3; unclear D gene. This CDR3 comprises 15 residues. Germline loops: CDR1 SGHNT, CDR2 YENEEA. Trimming took off 6 bases at V and 0 bases at J, with 14 bases between the two ends. The chain's CDR3 is CASSRRHSTNYGYTF. In nucleotides, the CDR3 is TGTGCCAGCAGTCGACGCCACAGTACTAACTATGGCTACACCTTC.

The CDR3 spells CASSLGTSGSEGTQYF. The CDR3 region has the DNA TGTGCCAGCAGCCTCGGGACTAGCGGGAGTGAGGGTACGCAGTATTTT. This rearrangement joins TRBV9 to TRBJ2-3; 14 bases are shared with TRBD2. Germline lookup yields CDR1 SGDLS and CDR2 YYNGEE. Trimming removed 4 bases from V and 8 bases from J; junction bases left unmatched: 9. The length of the CDR3 is 16 residues.

The chain links TRBV6-5 to TRBJ2-5, with 8 bases matching TRBD2. The CDR3 loop spans 14 amino acids. Germline V lookup: CDR1 MNHEY, CDR2 SVGAGI. The trim removed 5 bases at V and 5 bases at J, leaving 7 bases unmatched. Here the CDR3 DNA reads TGTGCCAGCAGTCTAACGGGAGGGCCGGAGACCCAGTACTTC. It is translated as CASSLTGGPETQYF.

The chain combines TRBV25-1 with TRBJ1-2; D ambiguous. This CDR3 spans 13 amino acids. Germline values: CDR1 MGHDK, CDR2 SYGVNS. The ends were cut back, 4 bases at V and 2 bases at J, with 8 bases in the middle. CDR3 nucleotide sequence: TGTGCCAGCAGTGTCGGGTCCAACTATGGCTACACCTTC. Translation: CASSVGSNYGYTF.

The CDR3 sequence is CASSSHSSGSSYNEQFF. CDR3 sequence (DNA): TGCGCCAGCAGCTCCCATTCTAGCGGGAGCTCCTACAATGAGCAGTTCTTC. The V and J genes are TRBV5-1 and TRBJ2-1; the match to TRBD2 covers 10 bases. Trimming cost V 3 bases and J 0 bases; bases outside gene matches: 6. Germline V CDR1 and CDR2: SGHRS, YFSETQ. The CDR3 has 17 residues.

The CDR3, as DNA: TGTGCCAGCAATCCCCTCCCTCGGGGATCGAACACCGGGGAGCTGTTTTTT. This sequence encodes CASNPLPRGSNTGELFF. The chain carries TRBV27 and TRBJ2-2, with D possibly TRBD2 on 5 matching bases. CDR1 is MNHEY and CDR2 is SMNVEV in the germline V gene (reference sequence). Trimming removed 7 bases from V and 0 bases from J, with 18 bases in between. The CDR3 has 17 amino acids.

V gene TRBV30 combines with J gene TRBJ2-5; TRBD2 matches at 7 bases. Germline loops: CDR1 GTSNPN, CDR2 SVGIG (reference sequence). V gave up 0 bases and J gave up 5 bases; unmatched junction bases: 9. CDR3 length: 15 residues. This CDR3 reads CAWSVSGGSKETQYF. The CDR3 coding sequence is TGTGCCTGGAGTGTAAGTGGCGGGAGTAAGGAGACCCAGTACTTC.

The CDR3 protein is CASSHNRATNEKLFF. The CDR3 DNA sequence: TGCGCCAGCAGTCATAACAGGGCAACTAATGAAAAACTGTTTTTT. The chain joins TRBV10-2 to TRBJ1-4; possible D gene TRBD1, 6 bases. V shed 5 bases and J shed 0 bases, with 10 bases lying between them. CDR3 size: 15 residues. CDR1 is WSHSY, CDR2 SAAADI, per germline.

As to this clone: One end of the junction does not line up with germline, which may come from a read error. CDR3 DNA sequence: TGTGCCAGCAGACTTACGCCTACCTCCCACGAGCAGTACTTC. Translation gives CASRLTPTSHEQYF. V is TRBV6-5 and J is TRBJ2-7, with D unclear. The CDR3 consists of 14 residues. Germline values: CDR1 MNHEY, CDR2 SVGAGI.

J is TRBJ2-1 and V is TRBV7-2; perhaps TRBD1 as D (6 bases). Germline values: CDR1 SGHTA, CDR2 FQGNSA. The CDR3 runs to 13 residues. Deletions cut 5 bases from V and 3 bases from J, with 8 bases between. The CDR3 nucleotides are TGTGCCAGCAGCGGGACAAACTACAATGAGCAGTTCTTC. Translated: CASSGTNYNEQFF.

The genes are TRBV30 and TRBJ2-5; 12 bases match TRBD2. Germline V CDR1 and CDR2: GTSNPN, SVGIG (reference sequence). CDR3 length: 14 residues. J was trimmed by 5 bases and V by 6 bases; bases with no gene match: 7. The CDR3 loop reads CACRLAGAGETQYF. DNA of the CDR3: TGTGCCTGCAGACTAGCGGGAGCTGGGGAGACCCAGTACTTC.

The J gene is TRBJ2-7, the V gene TRBV6-1; 7 nucleotides line up with TRBD1. Germline V CDR1 and CDR2: MNHNS, SASEGT. Trimming removed 8 bases from V and 4 bases from J; junction bases left unmatched: 5. The CDR3 spans 12 residues. The CDR3, as DNA: TGTGCCAGCCGGGACAGAATTTACGAGCAGTACTTC. Translation: CASRDRIYEQYF.